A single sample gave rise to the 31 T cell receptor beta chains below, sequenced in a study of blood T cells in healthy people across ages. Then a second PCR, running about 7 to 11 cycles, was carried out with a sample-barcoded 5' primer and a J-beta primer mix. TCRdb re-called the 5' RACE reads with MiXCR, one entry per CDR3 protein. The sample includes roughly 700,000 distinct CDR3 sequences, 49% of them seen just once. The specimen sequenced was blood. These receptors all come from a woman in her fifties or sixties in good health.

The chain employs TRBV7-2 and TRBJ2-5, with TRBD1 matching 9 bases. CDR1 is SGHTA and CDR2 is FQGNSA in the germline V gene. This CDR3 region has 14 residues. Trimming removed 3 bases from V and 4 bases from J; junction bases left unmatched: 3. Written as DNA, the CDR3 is TGTGCCAGCAGCTTGGACAGGGGTATAGAGACCCAGTACTTC. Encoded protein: CASSLDRGIETQYF.

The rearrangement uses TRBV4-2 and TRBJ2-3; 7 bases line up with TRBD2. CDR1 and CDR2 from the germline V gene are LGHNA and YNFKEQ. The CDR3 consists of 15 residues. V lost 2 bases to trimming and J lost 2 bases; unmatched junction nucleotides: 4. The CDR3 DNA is TGTGCCAGCAGCCAATCGGGACTAACCACAGATACGCAGTATTTT. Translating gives CASSQSGLTTDTQYF.

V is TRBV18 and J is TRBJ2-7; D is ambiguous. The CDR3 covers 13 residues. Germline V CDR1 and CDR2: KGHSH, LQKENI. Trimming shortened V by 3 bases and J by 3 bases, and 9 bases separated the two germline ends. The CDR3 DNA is TGTGCCAGCTCACCCCGGCCTAACTACGAGCAGTACTTC. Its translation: CASSPRPNYEQYF.

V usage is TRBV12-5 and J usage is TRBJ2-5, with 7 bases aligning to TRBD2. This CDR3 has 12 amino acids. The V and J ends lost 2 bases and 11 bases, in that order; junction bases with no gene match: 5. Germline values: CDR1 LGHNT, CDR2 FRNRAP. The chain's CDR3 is CASGLMAGEQYF. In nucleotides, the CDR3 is TGTGCTAGTGGTTTGATGGCGGGAGAGCAGTACTTC.

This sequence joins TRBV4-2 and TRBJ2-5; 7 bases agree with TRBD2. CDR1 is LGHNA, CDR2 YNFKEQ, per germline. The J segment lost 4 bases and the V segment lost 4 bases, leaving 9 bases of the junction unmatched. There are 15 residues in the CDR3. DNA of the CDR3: TGTGCCAGCAGCCGGTCGGCGGGGGAGGTAGAGACCCAGTACTTC. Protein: CASSRSAGEVETQYF.

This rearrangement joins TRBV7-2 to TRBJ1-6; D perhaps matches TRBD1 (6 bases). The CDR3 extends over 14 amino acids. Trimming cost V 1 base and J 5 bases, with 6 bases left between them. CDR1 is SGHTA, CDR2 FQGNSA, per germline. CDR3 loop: CASSLGTDNSPLHF. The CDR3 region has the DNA TGTGCCAGCAGCTTAGGGACAGATAATTCACCCCTCCACTTT.

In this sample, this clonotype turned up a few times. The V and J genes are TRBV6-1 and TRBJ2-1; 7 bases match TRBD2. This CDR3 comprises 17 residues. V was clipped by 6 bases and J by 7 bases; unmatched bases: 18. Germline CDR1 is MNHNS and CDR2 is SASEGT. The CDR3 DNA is TGTGCCAGCAGGCCCTGGCGGAGACTAGCAGGCGGGAATGAGCAGTTCTTC. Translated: CASRPWRRLAGGNEQFF.

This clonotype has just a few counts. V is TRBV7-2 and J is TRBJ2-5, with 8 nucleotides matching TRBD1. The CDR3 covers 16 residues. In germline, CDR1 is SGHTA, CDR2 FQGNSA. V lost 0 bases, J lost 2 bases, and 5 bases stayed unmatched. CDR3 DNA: TGTGCCAGCAGCTTAGCCGGGACAGGAGGGCAAGAGACCCAGTACTTC. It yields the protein CASSLAGTGGQETQYF.

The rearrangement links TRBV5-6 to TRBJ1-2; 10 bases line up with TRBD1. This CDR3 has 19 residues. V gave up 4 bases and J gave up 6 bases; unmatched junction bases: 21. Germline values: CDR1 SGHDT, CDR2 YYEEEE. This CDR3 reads CASSLPIATGGAGGDGYTF. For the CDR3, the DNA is TGTGCCAGCAGCCTCCCGATCGCGACAGGGGGCGCGGGAGGGGATGGCTACACCTTC.

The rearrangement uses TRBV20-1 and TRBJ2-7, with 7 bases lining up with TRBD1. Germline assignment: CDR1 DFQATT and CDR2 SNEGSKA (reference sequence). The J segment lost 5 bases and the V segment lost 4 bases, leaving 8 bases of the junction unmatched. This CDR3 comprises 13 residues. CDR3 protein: CSATSTGFNEQYF. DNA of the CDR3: TGCAGTGCTACCTCGACAGGGTTTAACGAGCAGTACTTC.

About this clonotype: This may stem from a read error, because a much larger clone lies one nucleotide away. CDR3: CASSQGDGNYGYTF. For the CDR3, the DNA is TGTGCCAGCAGCCAAGGAGACGGAAACTATGGCTACACCTTC. The chain recombines TRBV14 with TRBJ1-2, with D unresolved. The V gene lost 1 base and the J gene lost 2 bases, with 8 bases spanning the gap. Germline CDR1 SGHDN, CDR2 FVKESK. The length of the CDR3 is 14 residues.

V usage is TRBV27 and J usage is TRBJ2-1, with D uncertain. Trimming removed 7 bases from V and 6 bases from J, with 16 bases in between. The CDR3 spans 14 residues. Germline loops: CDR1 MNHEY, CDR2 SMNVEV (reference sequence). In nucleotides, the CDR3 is TGTGCCAGCACCGATCCCGGGTTTCCCAATGAGCAGTTCTTC. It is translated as CASTDPGFPNEQFF.

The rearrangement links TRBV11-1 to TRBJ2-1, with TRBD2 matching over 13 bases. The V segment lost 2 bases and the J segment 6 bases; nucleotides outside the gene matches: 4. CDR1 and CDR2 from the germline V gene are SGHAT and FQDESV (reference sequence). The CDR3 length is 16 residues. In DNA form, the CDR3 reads TGTGCCAGCAGCTTAAGGACTAGCGGGAGTGGCAATGAGCAGTTCTTC. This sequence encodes CASSLRTSGSGNEQFF.

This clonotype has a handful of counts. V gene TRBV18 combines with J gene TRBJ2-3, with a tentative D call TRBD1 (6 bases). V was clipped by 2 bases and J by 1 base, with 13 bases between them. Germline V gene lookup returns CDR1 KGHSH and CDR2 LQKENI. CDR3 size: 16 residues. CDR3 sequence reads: CASSPFEGVGTDTQYF. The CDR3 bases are TGTGCCAGCTCACCATTTGAGGGGGTCGGCACAGATACGCAGTATTTT.

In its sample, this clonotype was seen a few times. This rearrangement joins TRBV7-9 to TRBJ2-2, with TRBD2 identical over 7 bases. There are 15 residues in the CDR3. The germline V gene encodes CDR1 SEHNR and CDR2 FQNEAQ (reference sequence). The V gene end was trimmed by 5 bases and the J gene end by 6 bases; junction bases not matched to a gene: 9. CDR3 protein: CASSLGTTVAGELFF. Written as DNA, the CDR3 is TGTGCCAGCAGCCTTGGGACTACCGTGGCCGGGGAGCTGTTTTTT.

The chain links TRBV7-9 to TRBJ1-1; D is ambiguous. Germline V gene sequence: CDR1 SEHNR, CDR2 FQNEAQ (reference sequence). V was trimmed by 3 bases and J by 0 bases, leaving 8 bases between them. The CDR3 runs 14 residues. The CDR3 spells CASSLVLMNTEAFF. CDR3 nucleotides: TGTGCCAGCAGCTTGGTCCTAATGAACACTGAAGCTTTCTTT.

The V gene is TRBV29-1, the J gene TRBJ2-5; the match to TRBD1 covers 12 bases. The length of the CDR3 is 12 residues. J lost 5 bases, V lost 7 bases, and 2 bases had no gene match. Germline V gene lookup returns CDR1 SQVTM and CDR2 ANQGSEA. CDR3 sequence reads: CSGDRGLETQYF. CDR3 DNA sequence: TGCAGCGGGGACAGGGGGCTGGAGACCCAGTACTTC.

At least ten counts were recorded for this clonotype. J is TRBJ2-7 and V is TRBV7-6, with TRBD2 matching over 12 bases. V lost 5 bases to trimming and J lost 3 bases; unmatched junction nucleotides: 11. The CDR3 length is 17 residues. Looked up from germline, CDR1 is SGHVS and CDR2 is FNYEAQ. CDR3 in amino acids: CASSRTSGMAGGYEQYF. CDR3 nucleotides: TGTGCCAGCAGCCGGACTAGCGGGATGGCTGGGGGCTACGAGCAGTACTTC.

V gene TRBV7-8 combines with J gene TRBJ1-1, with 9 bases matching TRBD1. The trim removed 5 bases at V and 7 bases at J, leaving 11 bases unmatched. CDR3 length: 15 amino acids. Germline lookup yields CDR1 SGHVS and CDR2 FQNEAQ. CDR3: CASSPRDRVVGEAFF. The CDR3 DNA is TGTGCCAGCAGCCCCCGGGACAGGGTGGTGGGTGAAGCTTTCTTT.

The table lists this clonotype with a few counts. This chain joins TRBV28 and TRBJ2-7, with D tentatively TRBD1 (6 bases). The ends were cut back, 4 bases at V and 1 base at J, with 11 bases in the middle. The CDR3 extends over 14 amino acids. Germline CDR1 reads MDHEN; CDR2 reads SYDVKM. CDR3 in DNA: TGTGCCAGCAGTTGGGGGCGTAATTCCTACGAGCAGTACTTC. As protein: CASSWGRNSYEQYF.

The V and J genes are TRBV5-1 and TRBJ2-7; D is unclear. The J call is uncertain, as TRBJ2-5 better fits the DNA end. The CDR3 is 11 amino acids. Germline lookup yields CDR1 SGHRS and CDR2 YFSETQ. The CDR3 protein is CASNQPPTQYF. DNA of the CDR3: TGCGCCAGCAACCAGCCCCCGACCCAGTACTTC.

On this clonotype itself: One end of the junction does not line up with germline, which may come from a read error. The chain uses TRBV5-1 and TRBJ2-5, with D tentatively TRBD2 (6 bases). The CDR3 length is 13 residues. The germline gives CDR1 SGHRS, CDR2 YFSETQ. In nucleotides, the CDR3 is TGCGCCAGCGGCTTGGAGGGCCAAGAGACCCAGTACTTC. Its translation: CASGLEGQETQYF.

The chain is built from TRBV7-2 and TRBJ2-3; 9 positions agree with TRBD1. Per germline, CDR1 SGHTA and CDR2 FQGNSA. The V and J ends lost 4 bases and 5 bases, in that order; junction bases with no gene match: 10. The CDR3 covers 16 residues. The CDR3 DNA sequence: TGTGCCAGCAGCTGGAATACAGGGGGCTCGGGAGATACGCAGTATTTT. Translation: CASSWNTGGSGDTQYF. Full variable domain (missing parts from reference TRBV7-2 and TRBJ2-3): GAGVSQSPSNKVTEKGKDVELRCDPISGHTALYWYRQSLGQGLEFLIYFQGNSAPDKSGLPSDRFSAERTGGSVSTLTIQRTQQEDSAVYLCASSWNTGGSGDTQYFGPGTRLTVL.

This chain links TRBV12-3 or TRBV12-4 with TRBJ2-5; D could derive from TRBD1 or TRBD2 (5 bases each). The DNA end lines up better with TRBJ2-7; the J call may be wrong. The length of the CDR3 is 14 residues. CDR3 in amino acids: CASSLVPGRVEQYF. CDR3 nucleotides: TGTGCCAGCAGTTTAGTTCCGGGGCGGGTCGAGCAGTACTTC.

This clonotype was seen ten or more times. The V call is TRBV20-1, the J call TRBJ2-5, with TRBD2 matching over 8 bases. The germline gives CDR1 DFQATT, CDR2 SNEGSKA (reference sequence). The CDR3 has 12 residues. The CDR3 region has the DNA TGCAAGACGTCGGGGGGGGCAGAGACCCAGTACTTC. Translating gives CKTSGGAETQYF.

CDR3 residues: CASSYFVSKQGRGANYGYTF. Here the CDR3 DNA reads TGTGCCAGCAGTTACTTCGTCAGCAAACAGGGTCGGGGAGCTAACTATGGCTACACCTTC. The chain uses TRBV6-5 and TRBJ1-2, with D perhaps TRBD1 (6 bases). V lost 1 base and J lost 0, with 24 bases in between. The germline V gene encodes CDR1 MNHEY and CDR2 SVGAGI. The CDR3 length is 20 residues.

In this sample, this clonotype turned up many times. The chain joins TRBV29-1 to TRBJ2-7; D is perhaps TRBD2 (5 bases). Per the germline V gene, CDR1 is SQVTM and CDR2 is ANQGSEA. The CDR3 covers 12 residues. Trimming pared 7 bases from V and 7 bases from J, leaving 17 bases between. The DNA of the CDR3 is TGCAGCGCAGGTGAAGGCCGGGGAGAGCAGTACTTC. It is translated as CSAGEGRGEQYF.

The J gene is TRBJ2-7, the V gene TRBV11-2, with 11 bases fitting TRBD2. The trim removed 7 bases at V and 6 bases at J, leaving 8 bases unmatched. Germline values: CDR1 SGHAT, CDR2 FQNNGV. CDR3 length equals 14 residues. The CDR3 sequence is CASKLVLAGGEQYF. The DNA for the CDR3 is TGTGCCAGCAAACTGGTGCTAGCGGGAGGCGAGCAGTACTTC. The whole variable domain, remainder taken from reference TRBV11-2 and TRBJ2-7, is EAGVAQSPRYKIIEKRQSVAFWCNPISGHATLYWYQQILGQGPKLLIQFQNNGVVDDSQLPKDRFSAERLKGVDSTLKIQPAKLEDSAVYLCASKLVLAGGEQYFGPGTRLTVT.

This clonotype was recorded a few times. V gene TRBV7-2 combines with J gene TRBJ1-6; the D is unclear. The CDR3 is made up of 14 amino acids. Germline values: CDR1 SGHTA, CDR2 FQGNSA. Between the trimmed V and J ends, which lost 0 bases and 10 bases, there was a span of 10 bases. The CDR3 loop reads CASSLAGGYSPLHF. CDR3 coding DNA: TGTGCCAGCAGCTTAGCGGGCGGCTACTCACCCCTCCACTTT.

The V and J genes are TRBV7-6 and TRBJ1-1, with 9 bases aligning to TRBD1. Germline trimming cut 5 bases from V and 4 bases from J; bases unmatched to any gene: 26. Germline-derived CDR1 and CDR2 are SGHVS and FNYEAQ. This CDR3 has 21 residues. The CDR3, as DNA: TGTGCCAGCAGCCGGGAACCGGGACAGGGTTTTGTCTGCGGTACGGGCACTGAAGCTTTCTTT. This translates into CASSREPGQGFVCGTGTEAFF.

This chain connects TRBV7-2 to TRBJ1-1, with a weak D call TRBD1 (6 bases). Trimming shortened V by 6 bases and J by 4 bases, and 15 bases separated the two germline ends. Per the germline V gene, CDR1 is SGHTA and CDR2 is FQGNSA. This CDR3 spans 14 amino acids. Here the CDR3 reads CASRFGGAVTEAFF. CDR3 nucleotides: TGTGCCAGCAGATTTGGGGGCGCGGTCACTGAAGCTTTCTTT.